These T cell receptor beta chains were read from a single sample in a study of siplizumab effects on memory and regulatory T cells. The table came from immunoSEQ multiplex PCR; TCRdb's copy has only in-frame clones and leaves some out. The table shows roughly 120,000 clones, with about 91% occurring only once. The source material was Tregs sorted from blood. Receptors originate from a human donor in good health. CDR3s include the opening cysteine and the closing phenylalanine or tryptophan. A D gene is named only where the DNA matches it firmly. The size of a clone is reported for some rows only, either as once, few or many, or as a class for expanded clones.

>TRBJ2-1|TRBV5-4|NA|NA
CASSSQRLGQFF
TGTGCCAGCAGCTCGCAGAGGCTAGGGCAGTTCTTC
>TRBJ2-2|TRBV10-3|NA|NA
CAISERSLGGGELFF
TGTGCCATCAGTGAGAGGTCACTCGGCGGGGGGGAGCTGTTTTTT
>TRBJ2-5|TRBV2|NA|NA
CALRVGKETQYF
TGTGCCCTCAGGGTGGGGAAAGAGACCCAGTACTTC
>TRBJ2-1|TRBV27|TRBD2|NA
CASSFRLAGLNEQFF
TGTGCCAGCAGTTTTAGACTAGCGGGGCTTAATGAGCAGTTCTTC
>TRBJ1-6|TRBV11-2|NA|NA
CASSPFSSPLHF
TGTGCCAGCAGCCCGTTTTCTTCACCCCTCCACTTT
>TRBJ2-1|TRBV5-1|NA|NA
CASSLGQSLYNEQFF
TGCGCCAGCTCCTTGGGGCAGTCCCTATACAATGAGCAGTTCTTC
>TRBJ2-7|TRBV11-2|NA|NA
CASSGANLAYEQYF
TGTGCCAGCAGCGGGGCGAACCTTGCCTACGAGCAGTACTTC
>TRBJ1-2|TRBV5-1|TRBD1|once
CASSQTGDNYGYTF
TGCGCCAGCAGCCAGACAGGGGATAACTATGGCTACACCTTC
>TRBJ2-3|TRBV5-1|NA|NA
CASMLPGGSTDTQYF
TGCGCCAGCATGTTGCCCGGGGGCAGCACAGATACGCAGTATTTT
>TRBJ1-2|TRBV11-2|NA|NA
CASSLAGPYGYTF
TGTGCCAGCAGCTTAGCCGGGCCATATGGCTACACCTTC
>TRBJ1-2|TRBV6-5|NA|NA
CASSYGREPYGYTF
TGTGCCAGCAGTTACGGCAGGGAACCCTATGGCTACACCTTC